The rows below give T cell receptor beta chains drawn from one sample of a study of shared clonotypes between healthy human individuals. The assay was immunoSEQ multiplex PCR, and TCRdb's table has in-frame clones only and misses some. The data hold some 2 million clones, with approximately 94% observed a single time. The sample was naive CD8+ T cells sorted from blood. The source of these receptors is a man aged 18 to 29 in good health. CDR3s include the opening cysteine and the closing phenylalanine or tryptophan.

J gene | V gene | CDR3 protein
TRBJ2-5 | TRBV29-1 | CSVGGMGGSTRETQYF
TRBJ2-2 | TRBV27 | CASSLSGELFF
TRBJ2-7 | TRBV6-1 | CASRGTSGRIEQYF
TRBJ1-4 | TRBV28 | CASSQLAGGYEKLFF
TRBJ2-1 | TRBV29-1 | CSADPAGSYNEQFF
TRBJ1-3 | TRBV5-6 | CASSLLSQDFGNTIYF
TRBJ1-2 | TRBV28 | CASSTTSLNYGYTF
TRBJ1-2 | TRBV13 | CASSEGGYGYTF
TRBJ2-3 | TRBV10-2 | CASSGGQDLYTDTQYF
TRBJ1-1 | TRBV7-8 | CASSPTGPPEAFF
TRBJ2-7 | TRBV4-1 | CASSQEGGPYEQYF
TRBJ2-3 | TRBV9 | CASSVATETSIPPNTQYF
TRBJ2-7 | TRBV28 | CASSQGVGEQYF
TRBJ2-1 | TRBV27 | CASSFSSYNEQFF
TRBJ1-5 | TRBV25-1 | CASPLGLDQPQHF
TRBJ2-3 | TRBV28 | CASSLLGPNTDTQYF
TRBJ2-7 | TRBV5-4 | CASSPAVGSYEQYF
TRBJ1-4 | TRBV14 | CASSPTTGTGTGWSEKLFF
TRBJ1-1 | TRBV5-8 | CASSWQGSANTEAFF
TRBJ1-5 | TRBV15 | CATSSDRGSNQPQHF
- | TRBV6-5 | CASIHGGTQYF
TRBJ2-7 | TRBV6-1 | CASSKGTSIYEQYF
TRBJ2-7 | TRBV5-1 | CASSFGRGYEQYF
TRBJ1-5 | TRBV27 | CASSATGWDQPQHF
TRBJ2-7 | TRBV7-9 | CASSLAQGIIFEQYF
TRBJ2-3 | TRBV30 | CAWSVSLLAWGTDTQYF
TRBJ1-2 | TRBV6-5 | CASSLLGFYGYTF
TRBJ2-7 | TRBV19 | CASSTGLGTDLTYEQYF
TRBJ2-5 | TRBV29-1 | CSVGEELVAETQYF
TRBJ2-7 | TRBV2 | CASSDSTGTLIYEQYF
TRBJ2-2 | TRBV28 | CASSPLLSHLGANTGELFF
TRBJ2-5 | TRBV7-9 | CASSLVGHVETQYF
TRBJ1-2 | TRBV30 | CAWSGGTFNYGYTF
TRBJ1-6 | TRBV7-2 | CASSRGSGALHF
TRBJ2-7 | TRBV5-5 | CASSGLTQGSYEQYF
TRBJ2-7 | TRBV2 | CASSVGGGASYEQYF
TRBJ2-7 | TRBV7-7 | CASSPQGAYEQYF